This TCR beta chain was documented in a study of blood T cells in healthy people across ages. Study-level points and caveats: Older age went with lower TCR beta diversity per million T cells, in a roughly linear way. Any conclusive comparison of naive versus antigen-experienced cells was prevented by using unsorted PBMCs. Aged donors had fewer naive CD4+ cells and lower diversity than long-lived donors.

This clonotype came up many times. Its cognate antigen is unknown. Combining a sample-barcoded 5' primer with a J-beta primer mix, a second PCR ran for roughly 7 to 11 cycles. Every cDNA molecule bore a tag from a template-switch adaptor containing 12 random nucleotides. TCRdb called the 5' RACE reads again in MiXCR, with one record for every CDR3 protein. The sample shows roughly 680,000 distinct CDR3 sequences, more than 45% of them seen only once. The receptor comes from a woman older than 75 in good health. The material sequenced was blood.

Written as DNA, the CDR3 is TGCGCCAGCAGCCCCGGTTTAGCGGGGTATACGCAGTATTTT. It specifies CASSPGLAGYTQYF. The genes are TRBV5-1 and TRBJ2-3, with 8 bases that match TRBD2. The V and J ends lost 4 bases and 7 bases, in that order; junction bases with no gene match: 8. This CDR3 spans 14 amino acids. Germline assignment: CDR1 SGHRS and CDR2 YFSETQ.